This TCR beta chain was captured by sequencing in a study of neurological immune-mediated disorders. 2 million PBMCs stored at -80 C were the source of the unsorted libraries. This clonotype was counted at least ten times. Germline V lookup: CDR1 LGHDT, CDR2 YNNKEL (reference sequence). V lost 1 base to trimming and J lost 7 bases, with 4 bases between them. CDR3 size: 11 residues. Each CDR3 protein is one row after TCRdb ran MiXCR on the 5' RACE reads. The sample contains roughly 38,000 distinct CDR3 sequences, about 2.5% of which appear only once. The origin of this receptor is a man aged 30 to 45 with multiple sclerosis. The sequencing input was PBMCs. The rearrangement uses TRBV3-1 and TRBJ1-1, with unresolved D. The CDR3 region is CASSQAFEAFF. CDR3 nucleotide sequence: TGTGCCAGCAGCCAAGCCTTTGAAGCTTTCTTT.